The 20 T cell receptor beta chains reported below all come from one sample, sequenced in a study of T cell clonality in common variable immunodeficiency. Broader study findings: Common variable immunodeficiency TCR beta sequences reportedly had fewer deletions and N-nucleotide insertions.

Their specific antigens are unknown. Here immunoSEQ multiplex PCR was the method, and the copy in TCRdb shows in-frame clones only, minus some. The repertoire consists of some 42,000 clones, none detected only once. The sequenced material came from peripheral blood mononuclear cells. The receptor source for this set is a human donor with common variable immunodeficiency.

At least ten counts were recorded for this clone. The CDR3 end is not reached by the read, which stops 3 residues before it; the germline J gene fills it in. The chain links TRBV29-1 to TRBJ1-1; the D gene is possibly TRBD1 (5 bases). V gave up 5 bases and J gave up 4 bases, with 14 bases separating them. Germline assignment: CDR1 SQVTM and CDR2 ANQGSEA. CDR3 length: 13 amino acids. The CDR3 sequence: CSVHFAGGTEAFF. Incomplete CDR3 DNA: TGCAGCGTTCATTTTGCGGGGGGCACTGAA.

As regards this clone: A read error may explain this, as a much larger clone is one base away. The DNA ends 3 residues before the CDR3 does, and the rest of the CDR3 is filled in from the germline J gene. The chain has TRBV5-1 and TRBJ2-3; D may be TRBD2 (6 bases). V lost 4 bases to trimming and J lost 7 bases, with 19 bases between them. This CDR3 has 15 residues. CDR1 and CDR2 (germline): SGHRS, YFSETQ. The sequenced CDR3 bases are TGCGCCAGCAGCCTCCGGGACTCCCCCAGTAATACG. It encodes CASSLRDSPSNT. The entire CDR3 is CASSLRDSPSNTQYF.

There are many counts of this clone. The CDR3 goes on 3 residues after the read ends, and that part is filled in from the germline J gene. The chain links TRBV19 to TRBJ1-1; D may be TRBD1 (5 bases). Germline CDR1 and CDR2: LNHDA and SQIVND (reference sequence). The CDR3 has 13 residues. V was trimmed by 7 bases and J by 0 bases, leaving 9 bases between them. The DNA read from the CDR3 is TGTGCCAGTAACAGACAGATGAACACTGAA. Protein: CASNRQMNTE. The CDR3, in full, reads CASNRQMNTEAFF.

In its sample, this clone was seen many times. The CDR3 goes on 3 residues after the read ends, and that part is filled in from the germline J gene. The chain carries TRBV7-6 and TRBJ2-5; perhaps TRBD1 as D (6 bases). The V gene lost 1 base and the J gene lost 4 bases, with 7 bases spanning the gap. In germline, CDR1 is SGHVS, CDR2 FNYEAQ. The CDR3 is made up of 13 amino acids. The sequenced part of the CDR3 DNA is TGTGCCAGCAGCTTAGTAGGGGGAGAGACC. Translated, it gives CASSLVGGET. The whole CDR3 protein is CASSLVGGETQYF.

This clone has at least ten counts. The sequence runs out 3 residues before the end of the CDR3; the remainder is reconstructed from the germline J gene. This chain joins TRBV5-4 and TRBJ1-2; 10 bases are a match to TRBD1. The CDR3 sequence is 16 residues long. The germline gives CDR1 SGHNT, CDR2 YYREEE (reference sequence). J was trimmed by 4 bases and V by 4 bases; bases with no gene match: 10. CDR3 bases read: TGTGCCAGCAGCGTGGACAGGGGGAGGAACGGCTATGGC. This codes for CASSVDRGRNGYG. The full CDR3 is CASSVDRGRNGYGYTF. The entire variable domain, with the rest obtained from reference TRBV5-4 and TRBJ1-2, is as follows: ETGVTQSPTHLIKTRGQQVTLRCSSQSGHNTVSWYQQALGQGPQFIFQYYREEENGRGNFPPRFSGLQFPNYSSELNVNALELDDSALYLCASSVDRGRNGYGYTFGSGTRLTVV.

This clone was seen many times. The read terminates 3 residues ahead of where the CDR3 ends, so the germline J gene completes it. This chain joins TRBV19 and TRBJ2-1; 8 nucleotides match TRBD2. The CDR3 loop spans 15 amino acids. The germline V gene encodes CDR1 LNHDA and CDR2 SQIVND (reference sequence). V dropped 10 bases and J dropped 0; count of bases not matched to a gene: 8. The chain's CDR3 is CATQKRERSYNEQFF. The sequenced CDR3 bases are TGTGCCACTCAAAAGCGGGAGCGCTCCTACAATGAG. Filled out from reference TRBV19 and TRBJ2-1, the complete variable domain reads DGGITQSPKYLFRKEGQNVTLSCEQNLNHDAMYWYRQDPGQGLRLIYYSQIVNDFQKGDIAEGYSVSREKKESFPLTVTSAQKNPTAFYLCATQKRERSYNEQFFGPGTRLTVL.

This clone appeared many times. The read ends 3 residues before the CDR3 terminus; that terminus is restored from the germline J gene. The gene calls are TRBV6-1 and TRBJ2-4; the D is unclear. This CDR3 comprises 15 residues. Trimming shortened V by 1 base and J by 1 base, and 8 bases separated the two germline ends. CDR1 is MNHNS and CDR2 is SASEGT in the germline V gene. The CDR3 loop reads CASSEEGRAKNIQYF. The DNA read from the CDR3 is TGTGCCAGCAGTGAAGAAGGCAGGGCCAAAAACATT.

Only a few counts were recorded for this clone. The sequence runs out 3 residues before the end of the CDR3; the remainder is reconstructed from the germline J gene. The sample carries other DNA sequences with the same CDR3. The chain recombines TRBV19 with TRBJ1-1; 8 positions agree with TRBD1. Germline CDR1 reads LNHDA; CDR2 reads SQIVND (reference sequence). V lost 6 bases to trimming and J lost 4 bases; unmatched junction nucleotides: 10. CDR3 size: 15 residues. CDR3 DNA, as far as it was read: TGTGCCAGTAGCCTATGGACAGGGCGGGGCACTGAA. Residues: CASSLWTGRGTE. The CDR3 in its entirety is CASSLWTGRGTEAFF.

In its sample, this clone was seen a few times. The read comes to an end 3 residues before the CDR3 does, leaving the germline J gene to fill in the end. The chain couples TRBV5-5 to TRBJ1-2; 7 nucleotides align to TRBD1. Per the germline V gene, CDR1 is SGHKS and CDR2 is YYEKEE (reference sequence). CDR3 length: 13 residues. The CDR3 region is CASSLGQGWGYTF. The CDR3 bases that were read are TGTGCCAGCAGCTTGGGACAGGGCTGGGGC.

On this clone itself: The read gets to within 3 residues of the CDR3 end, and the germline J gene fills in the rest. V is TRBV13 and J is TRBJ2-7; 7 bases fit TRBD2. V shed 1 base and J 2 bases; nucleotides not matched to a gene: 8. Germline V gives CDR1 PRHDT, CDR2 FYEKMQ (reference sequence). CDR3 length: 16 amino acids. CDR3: CASSLVGGSRPYEQYF. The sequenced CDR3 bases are TGTGCCAGCAGCTTAGTGGGCGGGAGCCGTCCCTACGAG.

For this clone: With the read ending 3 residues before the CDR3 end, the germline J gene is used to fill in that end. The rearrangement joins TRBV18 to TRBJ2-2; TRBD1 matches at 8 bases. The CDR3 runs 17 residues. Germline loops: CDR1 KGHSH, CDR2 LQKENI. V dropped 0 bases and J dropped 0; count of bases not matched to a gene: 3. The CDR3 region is CASSPPTGDPNTGELFF. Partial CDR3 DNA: TGTGCCAGCTCACCACCGACAGGGGACCCGAACACCGGGGAG.

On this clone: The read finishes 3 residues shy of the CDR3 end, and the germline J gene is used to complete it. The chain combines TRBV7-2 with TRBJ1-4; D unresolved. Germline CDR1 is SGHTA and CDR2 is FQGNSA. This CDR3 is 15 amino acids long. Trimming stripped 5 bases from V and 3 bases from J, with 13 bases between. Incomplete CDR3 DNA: TGTGCCAGCAGCCCCCCCAACACCCCTAATGAAAAA. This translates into CASSPPNTPNEK. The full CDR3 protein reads CASSPPNTPNEKLFF. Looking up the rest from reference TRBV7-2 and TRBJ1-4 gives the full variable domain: GAGVSQSPSNKVTEKGKDVELRCDPISGHTALYWYRQSLGQGLEFLIYFQGNSAPDKSGLPSDRFSAERTGGSVSTLTIQRTQQEDSAVYLCASSPPNTPNEKLFFGSGTQLSVL.

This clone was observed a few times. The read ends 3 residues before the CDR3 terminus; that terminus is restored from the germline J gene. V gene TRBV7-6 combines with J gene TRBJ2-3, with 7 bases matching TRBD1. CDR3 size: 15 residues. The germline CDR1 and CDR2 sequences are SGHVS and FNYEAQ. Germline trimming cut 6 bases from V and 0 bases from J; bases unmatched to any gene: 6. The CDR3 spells CASRPTGESTDTQYF. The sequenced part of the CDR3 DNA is TGTGCCAGCAGGCCAACAGGGGAGAGCACAGATACG.

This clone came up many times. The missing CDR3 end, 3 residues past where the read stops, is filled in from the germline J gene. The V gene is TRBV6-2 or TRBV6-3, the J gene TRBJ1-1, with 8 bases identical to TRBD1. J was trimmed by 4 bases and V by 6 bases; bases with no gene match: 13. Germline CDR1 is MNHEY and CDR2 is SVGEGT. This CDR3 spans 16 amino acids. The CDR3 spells CASSPASIDRGTEAFF. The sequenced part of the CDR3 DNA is TGTGCCAGCAGCCCCGCTTCAATCGACAGGGGCACTGAA.

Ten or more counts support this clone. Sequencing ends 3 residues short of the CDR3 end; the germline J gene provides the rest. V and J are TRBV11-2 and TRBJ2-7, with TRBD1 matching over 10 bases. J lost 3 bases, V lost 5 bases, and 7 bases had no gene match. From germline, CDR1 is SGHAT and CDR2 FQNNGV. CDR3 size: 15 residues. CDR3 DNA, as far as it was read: TGTGCCAGCAGCCGAACCGGGACAGGGGACTACGAG. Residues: CASSRTGTGDYE. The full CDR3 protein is CASSRTGTGDYEQYF.

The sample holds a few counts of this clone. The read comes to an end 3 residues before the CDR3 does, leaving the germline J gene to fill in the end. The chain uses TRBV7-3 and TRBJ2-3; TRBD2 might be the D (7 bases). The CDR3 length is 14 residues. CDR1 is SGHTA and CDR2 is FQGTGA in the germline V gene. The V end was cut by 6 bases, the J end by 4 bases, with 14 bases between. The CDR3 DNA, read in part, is TGTGCCAGCAGTGTAGGAGGGGGGGCAGATACG. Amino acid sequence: CASSVGGGADT. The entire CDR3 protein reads CASSVGGGADTQYF. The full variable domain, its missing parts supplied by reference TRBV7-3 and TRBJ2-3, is GAGVSQTPSNKVTEKGKYVELRCDPISGHTALYWYRQSLGQGPEFLIYFQGTGAADDSGLPNDRFFAVRPEGSVSTLKIQRTERGDSAVYLCASSVGGGADTQYFGPGTRLTVL.

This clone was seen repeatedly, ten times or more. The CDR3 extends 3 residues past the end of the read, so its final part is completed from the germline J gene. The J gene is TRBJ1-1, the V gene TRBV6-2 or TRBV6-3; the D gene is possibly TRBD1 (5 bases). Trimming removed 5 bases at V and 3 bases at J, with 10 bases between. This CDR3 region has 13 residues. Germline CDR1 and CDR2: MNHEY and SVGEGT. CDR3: CASSQGPHTEAFF. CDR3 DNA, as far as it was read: TGTGCCAGCAGTCAGGGTCCCCACACTGAA.

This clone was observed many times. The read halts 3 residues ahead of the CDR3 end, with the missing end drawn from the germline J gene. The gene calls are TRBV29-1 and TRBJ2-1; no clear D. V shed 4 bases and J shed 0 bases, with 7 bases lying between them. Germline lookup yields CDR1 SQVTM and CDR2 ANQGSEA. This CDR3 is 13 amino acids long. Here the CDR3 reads CSVVGNSYNEQFF. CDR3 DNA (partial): TGCAGCGTTGTCGGTAACTCCTACAATGAG.

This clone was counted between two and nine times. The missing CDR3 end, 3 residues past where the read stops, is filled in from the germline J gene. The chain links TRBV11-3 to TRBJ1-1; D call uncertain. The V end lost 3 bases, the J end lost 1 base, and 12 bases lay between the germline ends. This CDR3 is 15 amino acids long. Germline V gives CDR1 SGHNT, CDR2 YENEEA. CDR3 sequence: CASSFGGEGNTEAFF. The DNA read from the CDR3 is TGTGCCAGCAGCTTCGGCGGGGAGGGGAACACTGAA.

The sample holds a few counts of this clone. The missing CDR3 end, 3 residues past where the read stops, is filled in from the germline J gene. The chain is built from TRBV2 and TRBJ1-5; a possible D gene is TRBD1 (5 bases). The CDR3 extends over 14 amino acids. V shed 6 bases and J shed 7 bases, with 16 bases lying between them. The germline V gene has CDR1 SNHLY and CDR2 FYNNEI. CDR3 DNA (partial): TGTGCCAGCAGATACGACAGCCCCGGCCAGCCC. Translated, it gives CASRYDSPGQP. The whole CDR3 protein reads CASRYDSPGQPQHF. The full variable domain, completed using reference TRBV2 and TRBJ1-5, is EPEVTQTPSHQVTQMGQEVILRCVPISNHLYFYWYRQILGQKVEFLVSFYNNEISEKSEIFDDQFSVERPDGSNFTLKIRSTKLEDSAMYFCASRYDSPGQPQHFGDGTRLSIL.